This T cell receptor beta chain is from a study of identical twins. This clonotype was recorded many times. The target antigen is unknown. Deletions cut 6 bases from V and 1 base from J, with 12 bases between. The CDR3 totals 13 residues. The germline V gene encodes CDR1 DFQATT and CDR2 SNEGSKA (reference sequence). Findings and caveats of the study: The study found excess low generation probability among twin-shared out-of-frame alpha sequences.

Template switching added a universal primer site; cDNA carried unique molecular identifiers. TCRdb fed the 5' RACE reads into MiXCR, producing one record per CDR3 protein. In the table there are 690,000 or so distinct CDR3 sequences, roughly 6.2% of which are singletons. The rearrangement joins TRBV20-1 to TRBJ2-5, with no clear D. This receptor was identified in a young man in good health. Source material: naive T cells sorted from blood. CDR3 region: CSAARTGQETQYF. CDR3 DNA: TGCAGTGCCGCACGGACGGGCCAAGAGACCCAGTACTTC.